The T cell receptor (beta chain) described here comes from a study of T cells after yellow fever vaccination. General observations from the study: Relatively few clonotypes were ones that appeared in both CD4 and CD8 compartments. Most clones from primary vaccination were detected again post-booster (approximately 97% CD4, approximately 90% CD8).

Details on this clonotype: Its antigen is still unknown.

The junction had 14 bases not matched to a gene; V was cut back by 10 bases and J by 7 bases. CDR1 and CDR2 from the germline V gene are KGHDR and SFDVKD. CDR3 length: 15 amino acids. TCRdb analysed the 5' RACE reads with MiXCR anew, one entry per CDR3 protein. The sample yields hundreds of thousands of distinct CDR3 sequences, approximately 4% seen once. The chain has TRBV24-1 and TRBJ2-2, with 7 bases aligning to TRBD1. This clonotype originated in a man aged 18 to 30 who received the YFV17D yellow fever vaccine. Sequencing was performed on PBMCs, taken 5 days after the yellow fever booster vaccination. The CDR3 is CATGFLDRINGELFF. The CDR3 nucleotides read TGTGCCACTGGGTTTTTGGACAGGATAAACGGGGAGCTGTTTTTT.